Listed here are 7 T cell receptor beta chains from one sample, sequenced in a study of T cell responses to AZD1222 COVID-19 vaccine. Clones were read by immunoSEQ multiplex PCR, and TCRdb kept only the in-frame ones, dropping some. The profile covers approximately 67,000 clones, with roughly 87% appearing a single time and more than 25% taken by the ten largest. Sample: peripheral blood, taken 28 days after the second AZD1222 dose. These receptors were taken from an adult who received the AZD1222 COVID-19 vaccine.

This clone was observed a single time. This chain joins TRBV2 and TRBJ2-7, with a possible D match to TRBD1 (6 bases). The CDR3 runs to 13 residues. CDR1 and CDR2 from the germline V gene are SNHLY and FYNNEI. The ends were cut back, 7 bases at V and 1 base at J, with 11 bases in the middle. The CDR3 nucleotides read TGTGCCAGCACGTCGACAGGATCCTACGAGCAGTACTTC. Translating it yields CASTSTGSYEQYF. The full variable domain, its missing parts supplied by reference TRBV2 and TRBJ2-7, is EPEVTQTPSHQVTQMGQEVILRCVPISNHLYFYWYRQILGQKVEFLVSFYNNEISEKSEIFDDQFSVERPDGSNFTLKIRSTKLEDSAMYFCASTSTGSYEQYFGPGTRLTVT.

V and J are TRBV7-2 and TRBJ2-1; 7 bases align to TRBD2. The V segment lost 3 bases and the J segment 3 bases; nucleotides outside the gene matches: 5. The CDR3 totals 15 residues. The V gene's germline CDR1 is SGHTA and CDR2 FQGNSA. This CDR3 reads CASSFSGLRYNEQFF. For the CDR3, the DNA is TGTGCCAGCAGCTTTAGCGGGTTACGCTACAATGAGCAGTTCTTC.

This clone was seen just once. The rearrangement links TRBV19 to TRBJ1-1; a weak D match, TRBD1 (6 bases). This CDR3 region has 14 residues. The V and J ends lost 6 bases and 4 bases respectively, with 15 bases between them. CDR1 LNHDA and CDR2 SQIVND come from the germline V gene (reference sequence). The CDR3 reads CASSRTGFFTEAFF. Written as DNA, the CDR3 is TGTGCCAGTAGCCGCACAGGGTTCTTCACTGAAGCTTTCTTT.

This clone was detected once. This chain connects TRBV3-1 (or the pseudogene TRBV3-2) to TRBJ2-5; D call uncertain. In germline, CDR1 is LGHDT, CDR2 YNNKEL (reference sequence). The CDR3 has 15 amino acids. The V and J ends lost 1 base and 7 bases respectively, with 16 bases between them. DNA for the CDR3: TGTGCCAGCAGCCAAGTTCGTCGCGGAACGGGGACCCAGTACTTC. This sequence encodes CASSQVRRGTGTQYF.

This rearrangement joins TRBV9 to TRBJ1-5, with D unclear. The ends were cut back, 0 bases at V and 3 bases at J, with 7 bases in the middle. This CDR3 is built from 14 residues. Germline assignment: CDR1 SGDLS and CDR2 YYNGEE. The CDR3 bases are TGTGCCAGCAGCGTAGGTCGGGACAATCAGCCCCAGCATTTT. Translation: CASSVGRDNQPQHF.

The rearrangement links TRBV6-5 to TRBJ1-1, with no clear D. Trimming took 7 bases from V and 1 from J, leaving 7 bases between them. The germline gives CDR1 MNHEY, CDR2 SVGAGI. This CDR3 is built from 12 residues. The CDR3 DNA is TGTGCCAGCATCTTGTCGAACACTGAAGCTTTCTTT. Its protein product is CASILSNTEAFF.

This chain links TRBV4-3 with TRBJ1-2, with a possible D match to TRBD1 (5 bases). The CDR3 loop spans 16 amino acids. Germline V gene data show CDR1 as LGHNA and CDR2 as YSLEER. Trimming cost V 4 bases and J 3 bases, with 18 bases left between them. The CDR3 loop is CASSPSGTETYYGYTF. The CDR3 coding sequence is TGCGCCAGCAGCCCGTCTGGGACGGAGACATACTATGGCTACACCTTC.